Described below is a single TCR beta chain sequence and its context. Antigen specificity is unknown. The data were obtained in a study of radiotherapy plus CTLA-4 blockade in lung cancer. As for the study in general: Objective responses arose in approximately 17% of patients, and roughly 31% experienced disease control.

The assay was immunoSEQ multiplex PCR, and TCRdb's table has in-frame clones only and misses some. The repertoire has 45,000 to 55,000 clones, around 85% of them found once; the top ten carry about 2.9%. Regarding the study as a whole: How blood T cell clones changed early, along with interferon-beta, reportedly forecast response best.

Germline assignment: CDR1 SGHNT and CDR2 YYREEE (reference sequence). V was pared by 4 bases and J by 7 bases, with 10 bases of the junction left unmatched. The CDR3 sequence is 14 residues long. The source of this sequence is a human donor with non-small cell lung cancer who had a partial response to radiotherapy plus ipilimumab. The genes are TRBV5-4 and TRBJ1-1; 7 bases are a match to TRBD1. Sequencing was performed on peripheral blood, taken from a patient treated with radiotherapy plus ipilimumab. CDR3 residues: CASSRGQRSGEAFF. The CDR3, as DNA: TGTGCCAGCAGCAGGGGACAGAGATCCGGTGAAGCTTTCTTT.